The T cell receptor (beta chain) described here comes from a study of cytomegalovirus exposure and HLA in healthy donors. The PCR employed 60 Vbeta primers together with 13 Jbeta primers. Assay used: immunoSEQ multiplex PCR; TCRdb lists only in-frame clones, some missing. The sample comprises 75,000 to 85,000 clones, 60% to 85% of which are singletons, and 1.1% rests with the top ten. The CDR3 has 14 amino acids. Germline-derived CDR1 and CDR2 are SGDLS and YYNGEE. V shed 4 bases, J shed 4 bases, and the junction held 7 bases outside the gene matches. Sequenced material: PBMCs. The V gene is TRBV9, the J gene TRBJ1-2; TRBD1 matches 7 bases. This receptor was obtained from a male donor in good health and CMV-seronegative. The CDR3 DNA reads as TGTGCCAGCAGCCCGAGGACAGGCGTCTATGGCTACACCTTC. This sequence encodes CASSPRTGVYGYTF.